The present T cell receptor (beta chain) was sequenced within a study of shared clonotypes between healthy human individuals. Every donor was a Caucasian adult from Nashville, Tennessee. This clone was counted a few times. Between the trimmed V and J ends, which lost 2 bases and 1 base, there was a span of 11 bases. The CDR3 totals 15 residues. Germline CDR1 reads MGHRA; CDR2 reads YSYEKL. Deep-level assay runs were performed. Generated by immunoSEQ multiplex PCR, the TCRdb table keeps only in-frame clones and is missing some. The data show about a million clones, approximately 80% seen once. The sequence derives from a man aged 18-30 years in good health. Some clones in this sample may be carry-over from other donors' samples. The rearrangement joins TRBV4-1 to TRBJ1-1; possibly TRBD1 for D (6 bases). The material sequenced was memory CD4+ T cells from PBMCs. This sample's subset: CD45RA-negative fraction. The CDR3 reads CASSQLTGPNTEAFF. For the CDR3, the DNA is TGCGCCAGCAGCCAACTCACAGGGCCGAACACTGAAGCTTTCTTT.